Shown below are 25 T cell receptor beta chains from a single sample sequenced in a study of blood T cells in healthy people across ages. PCR was performed a second time for about 6 to 12 cycles using a sample-barcoded 5' primer and a J-beta primer mix. One entry per CDR3 protein results from TCRdb running MiXCR on the 5' RACE reads. Of 2 million or so distinct CDR3 sequences in the sample, roughly 52% were seen once. The sequencing sample was made of blood. All receptors derive from a woman between 40 and 55 years old in good health.

This clonotype was counted between two and nine times. The chain links TRBV29-1 to TRBJ2-1; D call uncertain. Germline V gene lookup returns CDR1 SQVTM and CDR2 ANQGSEA. The CDR3 has 13 residues. The ends were cut back, 8 bases at V and 6 bases at J, with 17 bases in the middle. CDR3 nucleotide sequence: TGCAGCTACGCTTGGGGTTCCGGCAATGAGCAGTTCTTC. The encoded protein is CSYAWGSGNEQFF.

The rearrangement joins TRBV7-3 to TRBJ1-6; 10 bases agree with TRBD1. The CDR3 totals 17 residues. Germline CDR1 and CDR2: SGHTA and FQGTGA. V was pared by 2 bases and J by 8 bases, with 9 bases of the junction left unmatched. CDR3 DNA: TGTGCCAGCAGCTTAGGGACAGGGGATGTGGAATATTCACCCCTCCACTTT. Protein product: CASSLGTGDVEYSPLHF.

This clonotype was detected a few times. The chain links TRBV6-2 or TRBV6-3 to TRBJ2-5; D not certain. The V end lost 3 bases, the J end lost 0 bases, and 11 bases lay between the germline ends. Germline CDR1 is MNHEY and CDR2 is SVGEGT. This CDR3 spans 15 amino acids. The CDR3 sequence is CASSYVETNQETQYF. In DNA, the CDR3 is TGTGCCAGCAGTTATGTAGAGACCAACCAAGAGACCCAGTACTTC.

There are a few counts of this clonotype. The chain combines TRBV20-1 with TRBJ2-7; perhaps D is TRBD1 or TRBD2 (5 bases each). The germline V gene has CDR1 DFQATT and CDR2 SNEGSKA (reference sequence). Between the trimmed V and J ends, which lost 4 bases and 3 bases, there was a span of 13 bases. This CDR3 contains 13 residues. As DNA, the CDR3 is TGCAGTGCTAAGGTTCCGGGGCTCTACGAGCAGTACTTC. It translates to CSAKVPGLYEQYF.

The genes are TRBV7-2 and TRBJ1-5; 10 bases are a match to TRBD1. CDR1 and CDR2 from the germline V gene are SGHTA and FQGNSA. With 6 bases clipped from V and 5 bases from J, the junction kept 7 bases outside the gene matches. This CDR3 has 15 residues. In DNA form, the CDR3 reads TGTGCCAGCAGTCTCGGTGGGACAGGGGATCAGCCCCAGCATTTT. The encoded protein is CASSLGGTGDQPQHF.

V and J are TRBV15 and TRBJ1-4, with 9 positions matching TRBD1. CDR3 length equals 15 residues. The germline CDR1 and CDR2 sequences are LNHNV and YYDKDF (reference sequence). V dropped 3 bases and J dropped 7; count of bases not matched to a gene: 6. CDR3 nucleotide sequence: TGTGCCACCAGCAGGGGGGACAGGGCCAGTGAAAAACTGTTTTTT. The encoded protein is CATSRGDRASEKLFF.

This chain uses TRBV12-5 with TRBJ2-1; D might be TRBD2 (7 bases). Trimming pared 5 bases from V and 3 bases from J, leaving 20 bases between. Germline V gene data show CDR1 as LGHNT and CDR2 as FRNRAP. CDR3 size: 17 residues. The CDR3 nucleotides read TGTGCTAGTGGTCCTCCGGCGGGGGCAGGACACTACAATGAGCAGTTCTTC. This translates into CASGPPAGAGHYNEQFF.

This clonotype was counted only a few times. The chain links TRBV3-1 to TRBJ2-5; 9 bases align to TRBD2. CDR3 size: 15 residues. Germline lookup yields CDR1 LGHDT and CDR2 YNNKEL (reference sequence). V dropped 1 base and J dropped 4; count of bases not matched to a gene: 4. CDR3 region: CASSQGAAGGETQYF. The CDR3 nucleotides read TGTGCCAGCAGCCAAGGGGCAGCGGGAGGAGAGACCCAGTACTTC.

This rearrangement joins TRBV11-2 to TRBJ1-1; a possible D gene is TRBD1 (5 bases). Trimming shortened V by 5 bases and J by 4 bases, and 14 bases separated the two germline ends. The length of the CDR3 is 14 residues. Germline V gene data show CDR1 as SGHAT and CDR2 as FQNNGV. The DNA for the CDR3 is TGTGCCAGCAGCACCCGACAGTTGCCCACTGAAGCTTTCTTT. It yields the protein CASSTRQLPTEAFF.

The gene calls are TRBV6-5 and TRBJ2-7; 10 bases map to TRBD2. The V gene's germline CDR1 is MNHEY and CDR2 SVGAGI. The J segment lost 1 base and the V segment lost 2 bases, leaving 5 bases of the junction unmatched. The CDR3 totals 16 residues. The CDR3, as DNA: TGTGCCAGCAGTTACCGAATAGCGGGGGGATCCTACGAGCAGTACTTC. This translates into CASSYRIAGGSYEQYF.

To note about this clonotype: This may come from a read error, since a much larger clone is one base off. V is TRBV10-3 and J is TRBJ2-3, with D maybe TRBD1 (6 bases). Germline CDR1 is ENHRY and CDR2 is SYGVKD. CDR3 length equals 14 residues. The CDR3 DNA follows: TGTGCCATCAGGGAGTCAGGGGGCACAGATACGCAGTATTTT. It specifies CAIRESGGTDTQYF.

The chain recombines TRBV6-2 or TRBV6-3 with TRBJ1-5, with 8 bases lining up with TRBD1. CDR1 and CDR2 from the germline V gene are MNHEY and SVGEGT. V gave up 10 bases and J gave up 3 bases; unmatched junction bases: 14. CDR3 length equals 16 residues. CDR3 sequence: CATTTQGQGLNQPQHF. The CDR3 nucleotides are TGTGCCACAACCACCCAAGGACAGGGCCTCAATCAGCCCCAGCATTTT.

The chain recombines TRBV27 with TRBJ1-1, with TRBD1 identical over 8 bases. The CDR3 is 20 residues long. Germline CDR1 reads MNHEY; CDR2 reads SMNVEV (reference sequence). Trimming at V came to 3 bases and at J to 3 bases, leaving 21 bases not matched to a gene. The CDR3 is CASSFTGHLRDRRSHTEAFF. In DNA, the CDR3 is TGTGCCAGCAGTTTTACGGGACACCTACGGGACAGGAGGTCACACACTGAAGCTTTCTTT.

Concerning this clonotype: Since a much larger clone is just one base distant, this may be a read error. The chain combines TRBV7-9 with TRBJ2-1, with D tentatively TRBD2 (6 bases). The V and J ends lost 4 bases and 13 bases respectively, with 14 bases between them. The CDR3 is 12 amino acids. CDR1 is SEHNR and CDR2 is FQNEAQ in the germline V gene (reference sequence). Here the CDR3 DNA reads TGTGCCAGCAGCTACGGGAGAGAGACCCAGTTCTTC. It translates to CASSYGRETQFF.

This clonotype was found once. The rearrangement joins TRBV28 to TRBJ2-5; 9 positions match TRBD2. With V trimmed by 4 bases and J by 2 bases, 11 bases remained unmatched. Germline CDR1 and CDR2: MDHEN and SYDVKM. CDR3 length: 17 amino acids. CDR3 sequence reads: CASSSGKRGALQETQYF. The CDR3 DNA reads TGTGCCAGCAGTTCAGGAAAGCGGGGGGCATTGCAAGAGACCCAGTACTTC.

J is TRBJ1-2 and V is TRBV2; D gene ambiguous. Germline V gene sequence: CDR1 SNHLY, CDR2 FYNNEI. With 9 bases removed from V and 6 bases from J, the gap between germline ends came to 14 bases. The CDR3 totals 12 residues. The CDR3 bases are TGTGCCAGTAGAGAGGGAGCGCATGGCTACACCTTC. Its translation: CASREGAHGYTF. The full variable domain, completed using reference TRBV2 and TRBJ1-2, is EPEVTQTPSHQVTQMGQEVILRCVPISNHLYFYWYRQILGQKVEFLVSFYNNEISEKSEIFDDQFSVERPDGSNFTLKIRSTKLEDSAMYFCASREGAHGYTFGSGTRLTVV.

This chain connects TRBV4-3 to TRBJ2-7; no clear D. V lost 3 bases to trimming and J lost 4 bases, with 22 bases between them. This CDR3 comprises 17 residues. CDR1 LGHNA and CDR2 YSLEER come from the germline V gene. The CDR3 region is CASSQDVGVPNFYEQYF. The CDR3 nucleotides read TGCGCCAGCAGCCAGGATGTTGGGGTACCAAACTTTTACGAGCAGTACTTC.

This chain links TRBV9 with TRBJ2-1; TRBD2 matches 8 bases. V dropped 2 bases and J dropped 0; count of bases not matched to a gene: 16. Per the germline V gene, CDR1 is SGDLS and CDR2 is YYNGEE. The length of the CDR3 is 20 residues. In nucleotides, the CDR3 is TGTGCCAGCAGCGTCGGCAATGGGCGAGCGGGGGCCGCCTCCTACAATGAGCAGTTCTTC. Translated, it gives CASSVGNGRAGAASYNEQFF.

The rearrangement joins TRBV9 to TRBJ2-1; 9 bases align to TRBD2. The CDR3 is made up of 16 amino acids. Germline V gives CDR1 SGDLS, CDR2 YYNGEE. Trimming at V came to 4 bases and at J to 1 base, leaving 6 bases not matched to a gene. In DNA form, the CDR3 reads TGTGCCAGCAGCTACACGACTAGCGGTTCCTACAATGAGCAGTTCTTC. Amino acids: CASSYTTSGSYNEQFF.

The chain carries TRBV20-1 and TRBJ2-5; 9 nucleotides agree with TRBD2. CDR3 length: 17 residues. From germline, CDR1 is DFQATT and CDR2 SNEGSKA (reference sequence). The trim removed 4 bases at V and 2 bases at J, leaving 14 bases unmatched. CDR3 sequence: CSATQRSSGAPQETQYF. As DNA, the CDR3 is TGCAGTGCTACCCAAAGATCTAGCGGGGCGCCACAAGAGACCCAGTACTTC.

This chain joins TRBV11-3 and TRBJ2-3; D is perhaps TRBD1 or TRBD2 (5 bases each). Trimming removed 1 base at V and 1 base at J, with 12 bases between. Germline V gene data show CDR1 as SGHNT and CDR2 as YENEEA. The CDR3 contains 16 residues. CDR3 coding DNA: TGTGCCAGCAGCTTAGGTGGGGGAACGGGCACAGATACGCAGTATTTT. Encoded protein: CASSLGGGTGTDTQYF.

This chain connects TRBV7-8 to TRBJ2-7, with D possibly matching TRBD2 (5 bases). Germline V CDR1 and CDR2: SGHVS, FQNEAQ. The CDR3 loop spans 13 amino acids. V was trimmed by 8 bases and J by 5 bases, leaving 16 bases between them. CDR3 nucleotides: TGTGCCAGCCGGGGAAACCCTGGGGACGAGCAGTACTTC. Translation: CASRGNPGDEQYF.

This clonotype has only a few counts. The CDR3 nucleotides read TGTGCCAGCAGTTTCGCGGACCTTCCCTACGAGCAGTACTTC. This sequence encodes CASSFADLPYEQYF. The chain couples TRBV27 to TRBJ2-7; D gene ambiguous. Germline CDR1 MNHEY, CDR2 SMNVEV (reference sequence). The CDR3 covers 14 residues. The V and J ends lost 3 bases and 2 bases respectively, with 11 bases between them.

This chain links TRBV2 with TRBJ2-4, with no clear D. The germline V and J ends were trimmed by 6 bases and 6 bases, with 9 bases remaining between them. The V gene's germline CDR1 is SNHLY and CDR2 FYNNEI. The CDR3 is made up of 12 amino acids. The CDR3 is CASSPEANIQYF. DNA for the CDR3: TGTGCCAGCAGCCCCGAGGCAAACATTCAGTACTTC.

This clonotype was seen a handful of times. The chain has TRBV20-1 and TRBJ1-6; D might be TRBD1 (5 bases). V was clipped by 6 bases and J by 7 bases, with 10 bases between them. The CDR3 runs 12 residues. CDR1 and CDR2 (germline): DFQATT, SNEGSKA (reference sequence). The CDR3 DNA reads TGCAGTGCCCCCAAGGGGAATTCACCCCTCCACTTT. Amino acids: CSAPKGNSPLHF.